One and the same sample provided the 30 T cell receptor beta chains below, sequenced in a study of shared clonotypes between healthy human individuals. Naive CD8 cells were CD45RO-negative, positively selected for CCR7, excluding terminally differentiated effector memory CD45RA+ cells. This table comes from immunoSEQ multiplex PCR, and its TCRdb copy is limited to in-frame clones, with some not included. The table includes under 850,000 clones, over 90% detected once. Sequenced: naive CD8+ T cells sorted from blood. Receptors originate from a man aged 30 to 39 in good health.

The chain uses TRBV9 and TRBJ2-7; perhaps TRBD2 as D (6 bases). Germline values: CDR1 SGDLS, CDR2 YYNGEE. The CDR3 contains 14 residues. Deletions cut 4 bases from V and 0 bases from J, with 11 bases between. CDR3 nucleotide sequence: TGTGCCAGCAGCACTGGGACTTACTCCTACGAGCAGTACTTC. Its translation is CASSTGTYSYEQYF.

The chain joins TRBV5-1 to TRBJ1-4; TRBD1 aligns across 9 bases. The CDR3 contains 16 residues. Per the germline V gene, CDR1 is SGHRS and CDR2 is YFSETQ. V was clipped by 4 bases and J by 6 bases; unmatched bases: 10. The CDR3 DNA is TGCGCCAGCAGCCAAACTACAGGGGGCAGCGATGAAAAACTGTTTTTT. It specifies CASSQTTGGSDEKLFF.

The CDR3 bases are TGTGCCACCAGTTACAACAGGGGGCAAGAGACCCAGTACTTC. This gives the protein CATSYNRGQETQYF. The chain couples TRBV15 to TRBJ2-5; 8 bases map to TRBD1. The germline V gene has CDR1 LNHNV and CDR2 YYDKDF (reference sequence). This CDR3 comprises 14 residues. Trimming cost V 6 bases and J 2 bases; bases outside gene matches: 5.

The rearrangement joins TRBV9 to TRBJ2-2; D is ambiguous. Germline V gives CDR1 SGDLS, CDR2 YYNGEE. The CDR3 is 12 residues long. V lost 3 bases and J lost 6, with 6 bases in between. The CDR3 region has the DNA TGTGCCAGCAGCGGAGCATCCGGGGAGCTGTTTTTT. It yields the protein CASSGASGELFF.

V and J are TRBV25-1 and TRBJ2-1; perhaps TRBD1 as D (6 bases). CDR1 is MGHDK, CDR2 SYGVNS, per germline. This CDR3 has 15 amino acids. Trimming cost V 4 bases and J 0 bases, with 10 bases left between them. The CDR3 loop reads CASSGTGSSYNEQFF. The CDR3 DNA reads as TGTGCCAGCAGTGGTACAGGGAGCTCCTACAATGAGCAGTTCTTC.

This chain joins TRBV27 and TRBJ2-7; the D is unclear. Germline values: CDR1 MNHEY, CDR2 SMNVEV (reference sequence). Trimming took 3 bases from V and 0 from J, leaving 6 bases between them. The CDR3 runs to 13 residues. The CDR3 loop is CASSFKSSYEQYF. The CDR3 region has the DNA TGTGCCAGCAGTTTTAAGAGCTCCTACGAGCAGTACTTC.

The chain carries TRBV27 and TRBJ2-1, with 13 nucleotides matching TRBD2. Trimming removed 5 bases from V and 5 bases from J; junction bases left unmatched: 12. The germline CDR1 and CDR2 sequences are MNHEY and SMNVEV (reference sequence). This CDR3 is built from 18 residues. In DNA form, the CDR3 reads TGTGCCAGCAGTACCCCTGGACTAGCGGGAGTTTGGGACAATGAGCAGTTCTTC. It specifies CASSTPGLAGVWDNEQFF.

The chain combines TRBV27 with TRBJ1-2, with 10 positions matching TRBD1. CDR3 length: 16 residues. V lost 5 bases to trimming and J lost 7 bases; unmatched junction nucleotides: 13. Per germline, CDR1 MNHEY and CDR2 SMNVEV (reference sequence). CDR3 residues: CASSPRIRDRGGGYTF. CDR3 coding DNA: TGTGCCAGCAGTCCCAGGATTAGGGACAGGGGAGGTGGCTACACCTTC.

V usage is TRBV7-6 and J usage is TRBJ1-2; D not certain. The CDR3 is 15 residues long. V lost 4 bases, J lost 8 bases, and 20 bases lay in between. Germline CDR1 and CDR2: SGHVS and FNYEAQ. The DNA for the CDR3 is TGTGCCAGCAGCTCCGGACGGAGCCACTCGGGGGGCTACACCTTC. This gives the protein CASSSGRSHSGGYTF.

V usage is TRBV4-1 and J usage is TRBJ2-1, with D tentatively TRBD2 (6 bases). The V end lost 1 base, the J end lost 3 bases, and 7 bases lay between the germline ends. Looked up from germline, CDR1 is MGHRA and CDR2 is YSYEKL. This CDR3 is built from 14 residues. The CDR3 bases are TGCGCCAGCAGCCAAGGACTAGTCTACAATGAGCAGTTCTTC. Translating gives CASSQGLVYNEQFF.

CDR3 region: CASNRGPNTEAFF. The CDR3 DNA reads TGTGCCAGCAACAGGGGACCGAACACTGAAGCTTTCTTT. The V gene is TRBV2, the J gene TRBJ1-1, with TRBD1 matching 7 bases. The V and J ends lost 7 bases and 1 base, in that order; junction bases with no gene match: 3. The CDR3 consists of 13 residues. Germline lookup yields CDR1 SNHLY and CDR2 FYNNEI.

This clone appeared once. The chain recombines TRBV14 with TRBJ2-3; 8 bases line up with TRBD2. V lost 0 bases, J lost 9 bases, and 14 bases stayed unmatched. Germline CDR1 reads SGHDN; CDR2 reads FVKESK. The CDR3 consists of 17 residues. The CDR3 here is CASSQDFGLAAHSTQYF. CDR3 bases: TGTGCCAGCAGCCAAGACTTTGGACTAGCTGCACACTCGACGCAGTATTTT. The full variable domain, its missing parts supplied by reference TRBV14 and TRBJ2-3, is EAGVTQFPSHSVIEKGQTVTLRCDPISGHDNLYWYRRVMGKEIKFLLHFVKESKQDESGMPNNRFLAERTGGTYSTLKVQPAELEDSGVYFCASSQDFGLAAHSTQYFGPGTRLTVL.

The chain combines TRBV27 with TRBJ2-1; 13 bases match TRBD2. V gave up 5 bases and J gave up 2 bases; unmatched junction bases: 3. The CDR3 is 16 residues long. Looked up from germline, CDR1 is MNHEY and CDR2 is SMNVEV (reference sequence). CDR3 residues: CASSPGTSGTYNEQFF. CDR3 sequence (DNA): TGTGCCAGCAGTCCGGGGACTAGCGGGACCTACAATGAGCAGTTCTTC.

The rearrangement links TRBV29-1 to TRBJ2-7; 7 positions match TRBD1. Germline lookup yields CDR1 SQVTM and CDR2 ANQGSEA. With V trimmed by 7 bases and J by 3 bases, 12 bases remained unmatched. The CDR3 has 14 amino acids. The CDR3 loop reads CSAVTGTVIYEQYF. CDR3 sequence (DNA): TGCAGCGCCGTCACCGGGACAGTGATCTACGAGCAGTACTTC.

The CDR3 loop reads CASSPSPGTPHPSTDTQYF. Here the CDR3 DNA reads TGTGCCAGCAGCCCCAGCCCCGGGACTCCTCATCCTAGCACAGATACGCAGTATTTT. J is TRBJ2-3 and V is TRBV7-3, with D possibly matching TRBD2 (6 bases). Germline assignment: CDR1 SGHTA and CDR2 FQGTGA. CDR3 length equals 19 residues. Trimming pared 5 bases from V and 0 bases from J, leaving 24 bases between.

This chain uses TRBV15 with TRBJ1-2; no clear D gene. The CDR3 is made up of 14 amino acids. V was cut by 0 bases and J by 2 bases, with 7 bases left in between. The germline V gene has CDR1 LNHNV and CDR2 YYDKDF (reference sequence). The CDR3 loop is CATSRDNKNYGYTF. CDR3 sequence (DNA): TGTGCCACCAGCAGAGATAACAAGAACTATGGCTACACCTTC.

The rearrangement uses TRBV7-9 and TRBJ2-7; 9 bases line up with TRBD2. This CDR3 region has 15 residues. After removal of 5 bases from V and 3 bases from J, the junction contained 8 bases not matched to a gene. Germline V gene lookup returns CDR1 SEHNR and CDR2 FQNEAQ (reference sequence). The CDR3 region is CASSPPTSGVYEQYF. The CDR3 DNA reads TGTGCCAGCAGCCCACCGACTAGCGGAGTCTACGAGCAGTACTTC.

The chain recombines TRBV6-5 with TRBJ2-1, with 11 bases fitting TRBD2. Germline CDR1 and CDR2: MNHEY and SVGAGI. CDR3 size: 14 residues. V lost 6 bases to trimming and J lost 8 bases; unmatched junction nucleotides: 6. CDR3 protein: CASRLAGDFDEQFF. CDR3 in DNA: TGTGCCAGCAGACTAGCGGGAGATTTCGATGAGCAGTTCTTC.

Concerning this clone itself: Different DNA sequences within this sample yield the same CDR3. The chain employs TRBV27 and TRBJ2-1; the D call may be TRBD1 or TRBD2 (5 bases each). Germline loops: CDR1 MNHEY, CDR2 SMNVEV (reference sequence). Trimming took off 0 bases at V and 0 bases at J, with 9 bases between the two ends. The CDR3 length is 16 residues. The CDR3 DNA is TGTGCCAGCAGTTTATCACCAGGGAGCTCCTACAATGAGCAGTTCTTC. Protein product: CASSLSPGSSYNEQFF.

The chain carries TRBV7-9 and TRBJ2-3, with 7 bases matching TRBD2. Trimming cost V 5 bases and J 0 bases; bases outside gene matches: 2. Germline V CDR1 and CDR2: SEHNR, FQNEAQ (reference sequence). The CDR3 contains 14 residues. The DNA of the CDR3 is TGTGCCAGCAGCCGTAGCGGGAGCACAGATACGCAGTATTTT. This translates into CASSRSGSTDTQYF.

DNA for the CDR3: TGTGCCAGCAGTGAACCACTAGCGGGAGGGCCTTTCACCGGGGAGCTGTTTTTT. Protein sequence: CASSEPLAGGPFTGELFF. This chain links TRBV6-1 with TRBJ2-2, with 13 bases identical to TRBD2. V trimming: 2 bases; J trimming: 4 bases; junction bases outside the gene matches: 7. The CDR3 is 18 residues long. Germline CDR1 reads MNHNS; CDR2 reads SASEGT.

This clone was observed once. V gene TRBV9 combines with J gene TRBJ2-2, with TRBD2 matching over 8 bases. Germline V gene sequence: CDR1 SGDLS, CDR2 YYNGEE. The CDR3 is made up of 14 amino acids. J lost 9 bases, V lost 0 bases, and 4 bases had no gene match. The CDR3 is CASSVAGGVRELFF. The CDR3 bases are TGTGCCAGCAGCGTAGCGGGAGGGGTTCGGGAGCTGTTTTTT.

The gene calls are TRBV4-3 and TRBJ1-1; D possibly corresponds to TRBD1 (6 bases). Trimming cost V 4 bases and J 0 bases, with 12 bases left between them. Looked up from germline, CDR1 is LGHNA and CDR2 is YSLEER. The CDR3 contains 15 residues. This CDR3 reads CASSPRQVLNTEAFF. The CDR3 DNA sequence: TGCGCCAGCAGCCCCCGACAGGTATTGAACACTGAAGCTTTCTTT.

This chain joins TRBV27 and TRBJ2-3; 13 bases are shared with TRBD2. Losses at the gene ends were 4 bases for V and 5 bases for J; bases not matched to a gene: 6. Germline loops: CDR1 MNHEY, CDR2 SMNVEV (reference sequence). This CDR3 has 16 amino acids. The CDR3 nucleotides are TGTGCCAGCAGTTCGACTAGCGGGAGGCCCAGAGATACGCAGTATTTT. Translated: CASSSTSGRPRDTQYF.

This clone was detected once. The rearrangement joins TRBV2 to TRBJ2-7, with TRBD2 matching 8 bases. The CDR3 length is 12 residues. Germline V gene data show CDR1 as SNHLY and CDR2 as FYNNEI. The trim removed 7 bases at V and 5 bases at J, leaving 4 bases unmatched. The CDR3 loop is CASIAGIDEQYF. The CDR3, as DNA: TGTGCCAGCATAGCGGGAATCGACGAGCAGTACTTC.

The gene calls are TRBV10-3 and TRBJ2-2; 11 bases align to TRBD2. This CDR3 has 16 residues. CDR1 ENHRY and CDR2 SYGVKD come from the germline V gene. V trimming: 4 bases; J trimming: 0 bases; junction bases outside the gene matches: 1. CDR3 DNA: TGTGCCATCAGTGGGACTAGCGGGCCGAACACCGGGGAGCTGTTTTTT. Translating gives CAISGTSGPNTGELFF.

The chain links TRBV11-2 to TRBJ2-7; possible D gene TRBD2, 6 bases. In germline, CDR1 is SGHAT, CDR2 FQNNGV. There are 16 residues in the CDR3. V was trimmed by 1 base and J by 5 bases, leaving 18 bases between them. CDR3 loop: CASSLGSGLSTNEQYF. The CDR3 region has the DNA TGTGCCAGCAGCTTAGGGTCGGGACTTTCAACTAACGAGCAGTACTTC.

This chain uses TRBV5-4 with TRBJ2-1, with D tentatively TRBD2 (5 bases). The CDR3 contains 13 residues. Trimming took 4 bases from V and 9 from J, leaving 14 bases between them. The germline V gene encodes CDR1 SGHNT and CDR2 YYREEE (reference sequence). CDR3: CASSTRLFPEQFF. Here the CDR3 DNA reads TGTGCCAGCAGCACTCGACTATTTCCTGAGCAGTTCTTC. Full variable domain (outside the CDR3, taken from reference TRBV5-4 and TRBJ2-1): ETGVTQSPTHLIKTRGQQVTLRCSSQSGHNTVSWYQQALGQGPQFIFQYYREEENGRGNFPPRFSGLQFPNYSSELNVNALELDDSALYLCASSTRLFPEQFFGPGTRLTVL.

The gene calls are TRBV6-1 and TRBJ2-5; a weak D match, TRBD1 (6 bases). The germline CDR1 and CDR2 sequences are MNHNS and SASEGT. This CDR3 is 14 amino acids long. V was trimmed by 2 bases and J by 3 bases, leaving 10 bases between them. CDR3 DNA sequence: TGTGCCAGCAGTGAAAACTCAGGGGAAGAGACCCAGTACTTC. It encodes CASSENSGEETQYF.

The chain is built from TRBV5-1 and TRBJ2-1; D is ambiguous. The CDR3 consists of 14 residues. Germline lookup yields CDR1 SGHRS and CDR2 YFSETQ. V shed 2 bases and J shed 7 bases, with 13 bases lying between them. The DNA of the CDR3 is TGCGCCAGCAGCTTAACCCCGGCAAGAAATGAGCAGTTCTTC. Its protein is CASSLTPARNEQFF.